A selection of T cell receptor beta chains follows, all from one sample in a study of CD8 T cells in ankylosing spondylitis. One entry per CDR3 protein, called by TCRdb with MiXCR from the 5' RACE reads. The data contain under 400,000 distinct CDR3 sequences, around a tenth of them singletons. The sequenced sample consisted of blood, either unsorted or a sorted T cell fraction (not recorded which). Every receptor here comes from a female donor with ankylosing spondylitis or in good health (not recorded which). Each CDR3 is given with its conserved first and last residue. The D gene is left open where the match is weak. Only part of the rows carry a size: once, few, many, or a class if the clone is expanded.

v_call	d_call	clone_size	j_call	cdr3_aa	cdr3_nt
TRBV10-2	NA	many	TRBJ2-1	CASSELNEQFF	TGCGCCAGCAGTGAGCTAAATGAGCAGTTCTTC
TRBV27	TRBD1	NA	TRBJ1-4	CASSFGTGPVEKLFF	TGTGCCAGCAGTTTCGGGACAGGACCAGTTGAAAAACTGTTTTTT
TRBV6-1	NA	many	TRBJ2-7	CASSESHSQSWNEQYF	TGTGCCAGCAGTGAATCGCATTCACAGAGTTGGAACGAGCAGTACTTC
TRBV29-1	NA	many	TRBJ2-2	CSVEQGSRTGELFF	TGCAGCGTTGAACAGGGGAGTAGAACCGGGGAGCTGTTTTTT
TRBV20-1	NA	many	TRBJ2-7	CSASTQGTYEQYF	TGCAGTGCTAGTACCCAGGGGACCTACGAGCAGTACTTC
TRBV6-5	NA	few	TRBJ1-2	CASSYRGGGGLGYTF	TGTGCCAGCAGTTACAGGGGCGGGGGGGGTCTTGGCTACACCTTC
TRBV7-9	NA	many	TRBJ1-6	CASSFGEYNSPLHF	TGTGCCAGCAGCTTTGGAGAATATAATTCACCCCTCCACTTT
TRBV11-2	TRBD1	few	TRBJ2-2	CASSRLTGQGVRTGELFF	TGTGCCAGCAGCCGACTAACCGGACAGGGAGTTCGCACCGGGGAGCTGTTTTTT
TRBV20-1	NA	NA	TRBJ2-5	CSAALPGGGTQYF	TGCAGTGCCGCCCTCCCTGGGGGAGGGACCCAGTACTTC
TRBV18	NA	NA	TRBJ2-2	CASSPRDTKVGELFF	TGTGCCAGCTCACCCCGGGACACGAAGGTCGGGGAGCTGTTTTTT
TRBV27	NA	NA	TRBJ1-1	CASRSQVMNTESFF	TGTGCCAGCAGAAGTCAGGTTATGAACACTGAATCTTTCTTT
TRBV4-1	TRBD1	many	TRBJ1-1	CASSWRGGQGYTEAFF	TGCGCCAGCAGCTGGAGAGGGGGACAGGGGTACACTGAAGCTTTCTTT
TRBV12-3/TRBV12-4	TRBD1	many	TRBJ2-7	CASGGLGQGDYEQYF	TGTGCCAGCGGGGGTTTAGGACAGGGGGACTACGAGCAGTACTTC
TRBV7-2	NA	many	TRBJ1-3	CASSLALWGPKGGNTIYF	TGTGCCAGCAGCTTAGCTTTGTGGGGTCCTAAAGGTGGAAACACCATATATTTT
TRBV28	TRBD1	many	TRBJ2-7	CASSPGQGIYEQYF	TGTGCCAGCAGTCCCGGACAGGGAATCTACGAGCAGTACTTC
TRBV20-1	NA	many	TRBJ1-4	CSARAGPNEKLFF	TGCAGCGCAAGAGCTGGGCCTAATGAAAAACTGTTTTTT
TRBV27	TRBD2	many	TRBJ2-1	CASSGLAGGGEQFF	TGTGCCAGCAGTGGGCTAGCGGGGGGCGGTGAGCAGTTCTTC
TRBV7-9	NA	NA	TRBJ1-1	CASSFSESTEAFF	TGTGCCAGCAGCTTTTCGGAGAGCACTGAAGCTTTCTTT
TRBV5-1	NA	NA	TRBJ2-1	CASSLEWGNEQFF	TGCGCCAGCAGCTTGGAGTGGGGCAATGAGCAGTTCTTC
TRBV7-8	NA	NA	TRBJ2-5	CASSGIAAWETQYF	TGTGCCAGCAGCGGAATAGCGGCCTGGGAGACCCAGTACTTC
TRBV5-1	NA	many	TRBJ1-1	CASSLEMADTEAFF	TGCGCCAGCAGCTTGGAAATGGCGGACACTGAAGCTTTCTTT
TRBV4-1	NA	many	TRBJ1-5	CASSQGPRNQPQHF	TGCGCCAGCAGCCAGGGACCTCGCAATCAGCCCCAGCATTTT
TRBV7-2	NA	many	TRBJ2-7	CASSATESYEQYF	TGTGCCAGCAGCGCGACAGAGTCCTACGAGCAGTACTTC
TRBV28	TRBD1	few	TRBJ1-4	CASRSPGGNTNEKLFF	TGTGCCAGCAGATCACCAGGGGGTAATACTAATGAAAAACTGTTTTTT
TRBV12-3/TRBV12-4	TRBD1	many	TRBJ1-5	CASSSGGMDQPQHF	TGTGCCAGCAGTTCAGGGGGAATGGATCAGCCCCAGCATTTT
TRBV7-2	NA	many	TRBJ1-5	CASSGSGRDQPQHF	TGTGCCAGCAGCGGAAGCGGGAGGGATCAGCCCCAGCATTTT
TRBV5-1	TRBD1	many	TRBJ2-3	CASSLEGQGRTDTQYF	TGCGCCAGCAGCCTGGAGGGACAGGGTCGCACAGATACGCAGTATTTT
TRBV5-1	TRBD1	many	TRBJ2-2	CASSMRQGAGELFF	TGCGCCAGCAGCATGCGACAGGGGGCCGGGGAGCTGTTTTTT
TRBV5-1	NA	many	TRBJ2-3	CASSLDHFTDTQYF	TGCGCCAGCAGCCTGGACCACTTCACAGATACGCAGTATTTT
TRBV5-6	NA	many	TRBJ2-7	CASSSTGSSYSYEQYF	TGTGCCAGCAGCTCCACCGGGTCTTCTTATTCCTACGAGCAGTACTTC
TRBV4-2	TRBD2	NA	TRBJ2-3	CASSQNGGNWGTDTQYF	TGTGCCAGCAGCCAAAACGGGGGGAACTGGGGCACAGATACGCAGTATTTT
TRBV20-1	TRBD2	many	TRBJ2-1	CSARDLIGTSGENEFF	TGCAGTGCTAGAGATTTGATAGGGACTAGCGGGGAGAATGAGTTCTTC
TRBV6-1	TRBD1	many	TRBJ2-7	CATGQATYEQYF	TGTGCCACCGGACAGGCCACCTACGAGCAGTACTTC
TRBV3-1	TRBD2	many	TRBJ2-2	CASSLRPAGPGTGELFF	TGTGCCAGCAGCCTAAGGCCAGCGGGACCGGGCACCGGGGAGCTGTTTTTT
TRBV24-1	NA	many	TRBJ2-1	CATRNGRGSAYNEQFF	TGTGCCACCAGGAATGGTAGGGGCTCTGCCTACAATGAGCAGTTCTTC
TRBV18	NA	few	TRBJ2-1	CASSRRDRQYNEQFF	TGTGCCAGCTCACGGCGGGACAGACAATACAATGAGCAGTTCTTC
TRBV6-2/TRBV6-3	NA	many	TRBJ2-3	CASSYPAGRSGSRSTDTQYF	TGTGCCAGCAGTTACCCGGCGGGGCGGTCTGGGTCCCGGAGCACAGATACGCAGTATTTT
TRBV6-5	TRBD2	many	TRBJ2-3	CASSYSMVGAGGTTDTQYF	TGTGCCAGCAGTTACTCGATGGTTGGAGCGGGAGGGACTACAGATACGCAGTATTTT
TRBV12-3/TRBV12-4	TRBD2	many	TRBJ2-1	CASSSLGSSGRDEQFF	TGTGCCAGCAGTTCCCTCGGGTCTAGCGGGAGGGATGAGCAGTTCTTC
TRBV4-2	TRBD2	many	TRBJ2-3	CASSQDRGGIADTQYF	TGTGCCAGCAGCCAAGATCGGGGGGGGATAGCAGATACGCAGTATTTT
TRBV3-1	NA	few	TRBJ1-1	CASSQERQVALEAFF	TGTGCCAGCAGCCAAGAGAGACAGGTAGCCCTTGAAGCTTTCTTT
TRBV10-2	NA	few	TRBJ1-1	CASSELTDNTEAFF	TGCGCCAGCAGTGAGCTGACGGACAACACTGAAGCTTTCTTT
TRBV20-1	TRBD1	many	TRBJ1-2	CASPGQGFRNYGYTF	TGCGCCTCGCCGGGACAGGGATTTCGGAACTATGGCTACACCTTC
TRBV7-2	TRBD2	few	TRBJ2-3	CASSLSSGPPTDTQYF	TGTGCCAGCAGCTTGTCTAGCGGGCCCCCCACAGATACGCAGTATTTT
TRBV20-1	TRBD2	many	TRBJ2-5	CSAREGLAKETQYF	TGCAGTGCTAGAGAGGGACTAGCCAAGGAGACCCAGTACTTC
TRBV6-2/TRBV6-3	TRBD2	many	TRBJ2-1	CASRTTSGRFNEQFF	TGTGCCAGCAGAACGACTAGCGGGAGGTTCAATGAGCAGTTCTTC
TRBV10-3	TRBD1	many	TRBJ1-1	CAISESTGVTEAFF	TGTGCCATCAGTGAGTCGACAGGGGTTACTGAAGCTTTCTTT
TRBV20-1	NA	few	TRBJ2-1	CSARDMAEQFF	TGCAGTGCTAGAGATATGGCAGAGCAGTTCTTC
TRBV28	NA	NA	TRBJ1-6	CASSRRGGAKNSPLHF	TGTGCCAGCAGTCGGAGGGGGGGAGCAAAGAATTCACCCCTCCACTTT
TRBV20-1	NA	NA	TRBJ2-1	CSARHGSEQFF	TGCAGTGCCCGACACGGCAGTGAGCAGTTCTTC
TRBV6-5	NA	few	TRBJ2-3	CASSYSLARGTDTQYF	TGTGCCAGCAGTTACTCGCTAGCCAGGGGCACAGATACGCAGTATTTT
TRBV20-1	NA	many	TRBJ1-1	CSARVPPGTSMNTEAFF	TGCAGTGCTAGAGTTCCCCCCGGGACATCCATGAACACTGAAGCTTTCTTT
TRBV3-1	NA	many	TRBJ2-4	CASSTGNIQYF	TGTGCCAGCAGCACCGGAAACATTCAGTACTTC
TRBV10-3	TRBD1	NA	TRBJ1-5	CAIRKDRGLGQPQHF	TGTGCCATCAGGAAGGACAGGGGGCTCGGTCAGCCCCAGCATTTT
TRBV11-2	NA	few	TRBJ1-1	CASSLDRVVANTEAFF	TGTGCCAGCAGCTTAGATAGGGTAGTAGCGAACACTGAAGCTTTCTTT
TRBV5-1	TRBD1	NA	TRBJ1-1	CASSLPFDRGPTEAFF	TGCGCCAGCAGCTTGCCCTTTGACAGGGGGCCAACTGAAGCTTTCTTT
TRBV27	NA	NA	TRBJ2-7	CASSIQGGEPYF	TGTGCCAGCAGCATCCAGGGGGGGGAGCCGTACTTC
TRBV27	TRBD1	many	TRBJ2-7	CASSYYRGSTEQYF	TGTGCCAGCAGCTATTACAGGGGATCGACCGAGCAGTACTTC
TRBV7-2	TRBD2	many	TRBJ2-3	CASSFRTSGVSTDTQYF	TGTGCCAGCAGCTTTCGGACTAGCGGGGTTAGCACAGATACGCAGTATTTT